This T cell receptor (beta chain) was profiled in a study of OX40 agonist ivuxolimab in advanced cancers. The wider study: Ivuxolimab, an antibody that agonizes OX40 (CD134), was administered to the patients. Ivuxolimab doses were 0.01, 0.1, 0.3, 1.5, 3 or 10 mg/kg every 2 weeks.

Germline CDR1 is MGHRA and CDR2 is YSYEKL. This CDR3 contains 15 residues. With 1 base removed from V and 0 bases from J, the gap between germline ends came to 7 bases. Details on this clone: Antigen specificity is unknown.

Findings and caveats of the study: Clonal expansion was among the lowest in partial responders at 0.1-3.0 mg/kg, especially CD8+. Average numbers of expanded clones were greater in CD8+ T cells than in CD4+.

Data came from immunoSEQ multiplex PCR; TCRdb stores just in-frame clones and leaves some out. The sample lists about 50,000 clones; around 90% were seen once. The V gene is TRBV4-1, the J gene TRBJ1-5, with D uncertain. The sample consisted of CD4+ or CD8+ T cells sorted from blood, taken in a trial of the OX40 agonist ivuxolimab. This receptor was taken from an adult with an advanced solid tumor such as melanoma, head and neck, liver or kidney cancer. CDR3 sequence (DNA): TGCGCCAGCAGCCAAGGAGCTATTAGCAATCAGCCCCAGCATTTT. Protein sequence: CASSQGAISNQPQHF.